This T cell receptor (beta chain) came from a study of early T cells in non-severe SARS-CoV-2 infection (dated by TCRdb to the early 2020s). Broadly, across the study: Bulk RNA from unsorted whole blood was used for TCR sequencing, so alpha and beta chains could not be paired.

From cysteine to phenylalanine, the CDR3 is 17 amino acids long. Just CDR3 DNA is preserved here, 51 bases in frame from base 1. The germline V gene (reference sequence) supplies CDR1 LNHDA and CDR2 SQIVND. At the junction V is shortened by 4 bases and J by 10 bases; bases outside the gene matches: 15. Set within a cohort of healthcare workers in London, UK, this nested case-control study involved weekly PCR testing of nasopharyngeal swabs along with blood sampling. Healthcare workers were recruited between 23 and 31 March 2020, during the week of the UK lockdown, and were followed weekly for up to roughly 15 weeks. General conclusions and limits of the study: Matching against VDJdb was skewed toward anti-spike CD8 responses, likely underestimated virus-specific expansions, and missed private and CD4 specificities.

The method was 5' RACE. Sequencing relied on a NextSeq 500. To correct for sequencing error and PCR bias, the TCR library protocol tagged individual cDNA molecules with unique molecular identifiers. Both TCR alpha and beta chains were sequenced, and tight co-correlation was observed between alpha and beta sequence abundances in each sample. The authors' pipeline ran thus. Decombinator V4 was used to annotate TCR sequences for V gene, J gene and CDR3. Expanded TCRs were defined as changing significantly between any two time points under a Poisson model with p below 0.0001. TCR abundances were normalised to the total number of TCRs sequenced in each sample and reported as counts per million. MAIT TCRs were defined by TRAV1-2 paired with TRAJ12, TRAJ20 or TRAJ33, and iNKT TCRs by TRAV10 paired with TRAJ18. A search of VDJdb, accessed on 1 November 2021, was run for TCRs annotated to CMV, EBV and SARS-CoV-2, with TCRs annotated for multiple antigens excluded. TCRdb's own reprocessing of the public reads used fastp at Q25 and MiXCR and kept productive beta chains. Here each entry gathers all rows of one CDR3 protein and keeps the most common genes and DNA. TCRdb, not the original authors, processed these V and J calls. The sample records tens of thousands of distinct CDR3 sequences, about 4.9% of which are singletons. The ten largest clones capture 4.9% of the sample.

This clonotype was counted at least ten times. Its antigen target is currently unknown. The sample holds no much larger clone one base away, and base qualities are not on file. The sequence joins TRBV19 to TRBJ2-1, with TRBD2 matching 11 junction bases. The sequence came from an adult who was a healthcare worker with PCR-confirmed SARS-CoV-2 infection or an uninfected control (not recorded which). Sequencing was done on a sample of whole blood. Here the CDR3 is given as CASSTTSGGPRLNEQFF. The bases are TGTGCCAGTAGTACCACTAGCGGGGGCCCCAGACTAAACGAGCAGTTCTTC.